The 2 T cell receptor beta chains below come from one sample, sequenced in a study of Graves' ophthalmopathy and Graves' hyperthyroidism. The sequenced template was RNA, covering the TCR beta CDR3 region. Second-round multiplex PCR came after first-round RT-PCR with HTBI primers. TCRdb processed the multiplex PCR reads anew with MiXCR; each CDR3 protein has one entry. The repertoire holds around 1.1 million distinct CDR3 sequences, with about two fifths as singletons. The source material was peripheral blood or thyroid tissue (not recorded which). The receptors shown here come from an adult man with Graves' hyperthyroidism.

The table lists this clonotype with a few counts. V gene TRBV5-6 combines with J gene TRBJ2-5; D is possibly TRBD2 (6 bases). The CDR3 runs 16 residues. The V end lost 2 bases, the J end lost 3 bases, and 17 bases lay between the germline ends. CDR1 and CDR2 (germline): SGHDT, YYEEEE. CDR3 DNA: TGTGCCAGCAGCTTTTTCGGGAGAATAGGGGAAGAGACCCAGTACTTC. Translated: CASSFFGRIGEETQYF.

This chain uses TRBV6-5 with TRBJ1-3; D ambiguous. Germline V gene lookup returns CDR1 MNHEY and CDR2 SVGAGI. The CDR3 consists of 15 residues. Deletions cut 4 bases from V and 0 bases from J, with 10 bases between. The CDR3 sequence is CASSSTGFSGNTIYF. In nucleotides, the CDR3 is TGTGCCAGCAGTTCTACGGGTTTCTCTGGAAACACCATATATTTT.